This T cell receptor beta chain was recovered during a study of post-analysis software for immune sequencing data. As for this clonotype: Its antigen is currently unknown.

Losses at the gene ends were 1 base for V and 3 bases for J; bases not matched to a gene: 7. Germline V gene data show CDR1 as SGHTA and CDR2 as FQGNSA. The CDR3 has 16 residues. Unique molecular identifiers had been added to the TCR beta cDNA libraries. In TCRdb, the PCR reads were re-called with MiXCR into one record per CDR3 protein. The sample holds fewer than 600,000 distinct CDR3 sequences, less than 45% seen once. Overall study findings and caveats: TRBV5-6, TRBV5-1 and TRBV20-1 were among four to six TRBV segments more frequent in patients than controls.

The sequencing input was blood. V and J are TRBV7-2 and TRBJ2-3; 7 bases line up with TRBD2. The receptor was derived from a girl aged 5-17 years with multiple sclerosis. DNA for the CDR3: TGTGCCAGCAGCTTAGATGGCGGGAGTTGGACAGATACGCAGTATTTT. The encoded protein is CASSLDGGSWTDTQYF.